The 9 T cell receptor beta chains presented below share a single source sample, sequenced in a study of OX40 agonist ivuxolimab in advanced cancers. Libraries were prepared by immunoSEQ multiplex PCR; TCRdb keeps only in-frame clonotypes and omits some of them. Of about 24,000 clones detected, approximately 85% appear once; the ten largest clones hold 16%. The specimen was CD4+ or CD8+ T cells sorted from blood, collected in a trial of the OX40 agonist ivuxolimab. The receptors shown here come from an adult with an advanced solid tumor such as melanoma, head and neck, liver or kidney cancer.

The rearrangement uses TRBV4-2 and TRBJ1-5; D is possibly TRBD1 (6 bases). Trimming pared 0 bases from V and 6 bases from J, leaving 15 bases between. The CDR3 runs to 16 residues. CDR1 and CDR2 (germline): LGHNA, YNFKEQ. CDR3 loop: CASSQDMAGEGQPQHF. The CDR3 DNA follows: TGTGCCAGCAGCCAAGATATGGCAGGGGAGGGTCAGCCCCAGCATTTT.

This sequence joins TRBV4-1 and TRBJ2-5; 8 bases map to TRBD1. The CDR3 consists of 18 residues. With 0 bases clipped from V and 6 bases from J, the junction kept 15 bases outside the gene matches. In germline, CDR1 is MGHRA, CDR2 YSYEKL. CDR3 bases: TGCGCCAGCAGCCAAGACGGTGATAGGGCAGGGGGCAGAAAGACCCAGTACTTC. It encodes CASSQDGDRAGGRKTQYF.

The CDR3 here is CANEKGKGALMNTEAFF. The CDR3, as DNA: TGTGCCAACGAAAAGGGGAAGGGGGCACTAATGAACACTGAAGCTTTCTTT. The V call is TRBV27, the J call TRBJ1-1; TRBD1 agrees at 7 bases. CDR1 and CDR2 from the germline V gene are MNHEY and SMNVEV (reference sequence). With 10 bases clipped from V and 0 bases from J, the junction kept 17 bases outside the gene matches. CDR3 length: 17 amino acids.

The chain joins TRBV6-1 to TRBJ1-2; D gene unclear. V lost 7 bases and J lost 0, with 12 bases in between. CDR1 and CDR2 (germline): MNHNS, SASEGT. This CDR3 contains 14 residues. The CDR3 DNA reads TGTGCCAGCACCGTAGGGATAGCTAACTATGGCTACACCTTC. It encodes CASTVGIANYGYTF.

The sample holds one count of this clone. The chain links TRBV29-1 to TRBJ2-1; 9 bases match TRBD1. V dropped 1 base and J dropped 5; count of bases not matched to a gene: 3. The CDR3 loop spans 14 amino acids. Germline V gives CDR1 SQVTM, CDR2 ANQGSEA. This CDR3 reads CSVEGDREHNEQFF. The CDR3 coding sequence is TGCAGCGTTGAAGGGGACAGGGAACACAATGAGCAGTTCTTC.

The chain links TRBV12-5 to TRBJ2-1, with 8 bases identical to TRBD2. The CDR3 covers 15 residues. The germline gives CDR1 LGHNT, CDR2 FRNRAP. Trimming at V came to 5 bases and at J to 4 bases, leaving 7 bases not matched to a gene. The CDR3 loop reads CASGKLAAPYNEQFF. CDR3 DNA: TGTGCTAGTGGTAAACTAGCGGCCCCTTACAATGAGCAGTTCTTC.

The rearrangement links TRBV4-1 to TRBJ1-6; 10 nucleotides line up with TRBD1. In germline, CDR1 is MGHRA, CDR2 YSYEKL. The CDR3 length is 15 residues. V was pared by 4 bases and J by 7 bases, with 4 bases of the junction left unmatched. Here the CDR3 reads CASSPPTGGNSPLHF. The CDR3 bases are TGCGCCAGCAGCCCCCCGACAGGGGGCAATTCACCCCTCCACTTT.

The genes are TRBV11-2 and TRBJ1-6, with no clear D. V lost 1 base to trimming and J lost 6 bases, with 10 bases between them. The germline CDR1 and CDR2 sequences are SGHAT and FQNNGV. This CDR3 has 15 residues. Here the CDR3 reads CASSLGASVNSPLHF. DNA for the CDR3: TGTGCCAGCAGCTTAGGGGCCAGTGTTAATTCACCCCTCCACTTT.

The V gene is TRBV18, the J gene TRBJ2-3; TRBD1 aligns across 11 bases. The CDR3 runs to 18 residues. The J segment lost 1 base and the V segment lost 6 bases, leaving 12 bases of the junction unmatched. Germline V gene data show CDR1 as KGHSH and CDR2 as LQKENI. In DNA, the CDR3 is TGTGCCAGCTCGATCGGGACAGGGGGAAGAGGACGCACAGATACGCAGTATTTT. Protein: CASSIGTGGRGRTDTQYF.